The 21 T cell receptor beta chains in this list originate from one sample, sequenced in a study of T cells in Graves' hyperthyroidism and ophthalmopathy. Regions amplified from RNA transcripts were the TCR beta CDR3 regions. RT-PCR in the first round (using the HTBI primer set) targeted the TCR CDR3. TCRdb re-called the multiplex PCR reads with MiXCR, one entry per CDR3 protein. Among hundreds of thousands of distinct CDR3 sequences listed, 20% to 25% were seen once. The sequenced sample was blood. The receptors were gathered from a man aged 50 to 60 with Graves' hyperthyroidism.

This clonotype showed up many times. This chain connects TRBV28 to TRBJ1-2, with 7 positions matching TRBD1. From germline, CDR1 is MDHEN and CDR2 SYDVKM. V was clipped by 5 bases and J by 6 bases; unmatched bases: 12. The CDR3 loop spans 15 amino acids. The CDR3 nucleotides are TGTGCCAGCAGTAATTTCGACAGGGTAGTTGATGGCTACACCTTC. Its protein product is CASSNFDRVVDGYTF.

This clonotype occurred many times. The V call is TRBV28, the J call TRBJ2-7; maybe TRBD2 (5 bases). Germline assignment: CDR1 MDHEN and CDR2 SYDVKM. The CDR3 runs to 15 residues. Trimming shortened V by 6 bases and J by 0 bases, and 15 bases separated the two germline ends. The CDR3 coding sequence is TGTGCCAGCAGAAGCGGACGGACGAGCTCCTACGAGCAGTACTTC. Residues: CASRSGRTSSYEQYF.

Notes on this clonotype: At one end, the junction sequence differs from germline, possibly due to a read error. The rearrangement joins TRBV5-1 to TRBJ2-3; a weak D match, TRBD1 (7 bases). The CDR3 covers 14 residues. The germline V gene has CDR1 SGHRS and CDR2 YFSETQ. The CDR3 loop is CASSGGTALDTQYF. The CDR3 nucleotides read TGTGCCAGCAGCGGAGGGACAGCTTTAGATACGCAGTATTTT.

The gene calls are TRBV5-5 and TRBJ2-1, with 7 bases aligning to TRBD1. Losses at the gene ends were 4 bases for V and 6 bases for J; bases not matched to a gene: 13. There are 16 residues in the CDR3. Germline CDR1 is SGHKS and CDR2 is YYEKEE (reference sequence). DNA of the CDR3: TGTGCCAGCAGCGTCTACAGGGGAACTAGATCCAATGAGCAGTTCTTC. This translates into CASSVYRGTRSNEQFF.

The gene calls are TRBV12-5 and TRBJ2-1; TRBD2 matches at 11 bases. CDR1 LGHNT and CDR2 FRNRAP come from the germline V gene. The CDR3 consists of 15 residues. J lost 9 bases, V lost 4 bases, and 8 bases had no gene match. This chain's CDR3 is CASGSGLAGGGEQFF. For the CDR3, the DNA is TGTGCTAGTGGTTCCGGATTAGCGGGAGGGGGTGAGCAGTTCTTC.

This clonotype was counted between two and nine times. J is TRBJ2-5 and V is TRBV29-1; 7 nucleotides align to TRBD1. CDR1 and CDR2 (germline): SQVTM, ANQGSEA. The CDR3 is 12 residues long. V shed 4 bases and J 1 base; nucleotides not matched to a gene: 0. CDR3 nucleotides: TGCAGCGTTGCAGGGGGCCAAGAGACCCAGTACTTC. This gives the protein CSVAGGQETQYF. The full variable domain, in which reference TRBV29-1 and TRBJ2-5 provide the parts outside the CDR3, is SAVISQKPSRDICQRGTSLTIQCQVDSQVTMMFWYRQQPGQSLTLIATANQGSEATYESGFVIDKFPISRPNLTFSTLTVSNMSPEDSSIYLCSVAGGQETQYFGPGTRLLVL.

This chain uses TRBV30 with TRBJ1-5; D gene unclear. CDR1 and CDR2 from the germline V gene are GTSNPN and SVGIG (reference sequence). This CDR3 has 12 amino acids. V lost 2 bases and J lost 6, with 8 bases in between. CDR3 bases: TGTGCCTGGAGTAGCGGATTTCAGCCCCAGCATTTT. It is translated as CAWSSGFQPQHF.

J is TRBJ2-2 and V is TRBV5-4; D not certain. Deletions cut 4 bases from V and 8 bases from J, with 12 bases between. CDR1 is SGHNT and CDR2 is YYREEE in the germline V gene (reference sequence). The CDR3 runs to 13 residues. DNA for the CDR3: TGTGCCAGCAGCACCCAAGACGGAGGGGAGCTGTTTTTT. Translation: CASSTQDGGELFF.

The chain links TRBV11-2 to TRBJ1-6; D is possibly TRBD1 (5 bases). CDR1 and CDR2 from the germline V gene are SGHAT and FQNNGV. There are 15 residues in the CDR3. V lost 2 bases, J lost 10 bases, and 15 bases lay in between. The CDR3 is CASSLQAPRGSPLHF. The CDR3 region has the DNA TGTGCCAGCAGCTTACAGGCTCCGAGGGGCTCACCCCTCCACTTT. Filled out from reference TRBV11-2 and TRBJ1-6, the complete variable domain reads EAGVAQSPRYKIIEKRQSVAFWCNPISGHATLYWYQQILGQGPKLLIQFQNNGVVDDSQLPKDRFSAERLKGVDSTLKIQPAKLEDSAVYLCASSLQAPRGSPLHFGNGTRLTVT.

There are a few counts of this clonotype. The V gene is TRBV29-1, the J gene TRBJ2-3; D remains unclear. Germline V gives CDR1 SQVTM, CDR2 ANQGSEA. This CDR3 spans 10 amino acids. The chain's CDR3 is CSAALDTQYF. In DNA form, the CDR3 reads TGCAGTGCCGCTCTGGATACGCAGTATTTT.

V is TRBV3-1 and J is TRBJ2-1; 8 bases match TRBD1. This CDR3 is 17 amino acids long. The germline CDR1 and CDR2 sequences are LGHDT and YNNKEL (reference sequence). With V trimmed by 3 bases and J by 4 bases, 11 bases remained unmatched. This chain's CDR3 is CASSHLARDRTYNEQFF. The CDR3 nucleotides are TGTGCCAGCAGCCACCTGGCCCGGGACAGGACTTACAATGAGCAGTTCTTC.

This clonotype turned up a few times. This sequence joins TRBV6-1 and TRBJ2-5; D uncertain. Germline loops: CDR1 MNHNS, CDR2 SASEGT. The CDR3 runs 16 residues. The V end was cut by 0 bases, the J end by 2 bases, with 13 bases between. The CDR3 coding sequence is TGTGCCAGCAGTGAAGCAATGTGGGCAGTTCAAGAGACCCAGTACTTC. Translating gives CASSEAMWAVQETQYF.

The gene calls are TRBV11-3 and TRBJ2-6; TRBD2 aligns across 7 bases. CDR3 length equals 14 residues. J lost 7 bases, V lost 5 bases, and 5 bases had no gene match. CDR1 and CDR2 (germline): SGHNT, YENEEA. The CDR3 bases are TGTGCCAGCAGCCTAGGGAGGGCCGCCAACGTCCTGACTTTC. This gives the protein CASSLGRAANVLTF.

This clonotype was recorded at least ten times. The gene calls are TRBV27 and TRBJ1-1; TRBD1 matches at 7 bases. V lost 3 bases to trimming and J lost 5 bases; unmatched junction nucleotides: 3. This CDR3 contains 13 residues. Looked up from germline, CDR1 is MNHEY and CDR2 is SMNVEV (reference sequence). Here the CDR3 DNA reads TGTGCCAGCAGTTTGACAGGGAGAACTGAAGCTTTCTTT. Translating gives CASSLTGRTEAFF.

The chain employs TRBV4-1 and TRBJ2-5, with D maybe TRBD2 (6 bases). V was trimmed by 1 base and J by 5 bases, leaving 17 bases between them. The germline CDR1 and CDR2 sequences are MGHRA and YSYEKL. The CDR3 covers 16 residues. This CDR3 is CASSQVGGKFWETQYF. CDR3 nucleotides: TGCGCCAGCAGCCAAGTAGGAGGGAAATTCTGGGAGACCCAGTACTTC.

V is TRBV5-1 and J is TRBJ2-3; the D is unclear. V was pared by 3 bases and J by 4 bases, with 12 bases between. Germline V CDR1 and CDR2: SGHRS, YFSETQ. This CDR3 has 14 amino acids. This CDR3 is CASSSTRPADTQYF. In DNA form, the CDR3 reads TGCGCCAGCAGCTCCACAAGGCCGGCAGATACGCAGTATTTT.

This clonotype was seen a few times. This chain joins TRBV20-1 and TRBJ2-5, with TRBD2 identical over 8 bases. Germline V gives CDR1 DFQATT, CDR2 SNEGSKA (reference sequence). The CDR3 spans 13 residues. CDR3 sequence: CSVAGGFRETQYF. The CDR3 DNA reads TGCAGCGTGGCGGGAGGCTTTCGAGAGACCCAGTACTTC.

This clonotype came up a few times. The chain is built from TRBV6-6 and TRBJ1-1; no reliable D call. The CDR3 consists of 14 residues. Germline V gives CDR1 MNHNY, CDR2 SVGAGI (reference sequence). V was cut by 2 bases and J by 1 base, with 8 bases left in between. The CDR3 DNA reads as TGTGCCAGCAGTTACACCCGTTGGAACACTGAAGCTTTCTTT. Translation gives CASSYTRWNTEAFF.

This chain uses TRBV11-3 with TRBJ2-2; D unresolved. V was shortened by 7 bases and J by 5 bases, with 14 bases between the two germline ends. This CDR3 is 14 amino acids long. The germline V gene encodes CDR1 SGHNT and CDR2 YENEEA. This chain's CDR3 is CASTPVARTGELFF. In nucleotides, the CDR3 is TGTGCCAGCACCCCCGTCGCGAGAACCGGGGAGCTGTTTTTT.

In this sample, this clonotype turned up a few times. The chain links TRBV6-1 to TRBJ1-6, with D maybe TRBD1 (6 bases). Germline CDR1 and CDR2: MNHNS and SASEGT. CDR3 size: 14 residues. The V and J ends lost 6 bases and 4 bases respectively, with 10 bases between them. The CDR3: CASSATGYNSPLHF. The CDR3 DNA reads TGTGCCAGCAGCGCCACAGGGTATAATTCACCCCTCCACTTT.

This chain joins TRBV27 and TRBJ2-2; TRBD1 is a possible D gene (6 bases). The germline gives CDR1 MNHEY, CDR2 SMNVEV (reference sequence). This CDR3 contains 16 residues. Trimming shortened V by 0 bases and J by 6 bases, and 14 bases separated the two germline ends. The CDR3 loop reads CASSLSRGAKAGELFF. CDR3 nucleotide sequence: TGTGCCAGCAGTTTATCCAGGGGTGCGAAGGCCGGGGAGCTGTTTTTT.